These 20 T cell receptor beta chains came from one sample sequenced in a study of cytotoxic CD8 clonotypes in ibrutinib-treated CLL. The protocol was immunoSEQ multiplex PCR, while the TCRdb copy is restricted to in-frame clones and leaves out a portion. The sample has about 44,000 clones; about 70% are singletons. The input for sequencing was PBMCs, taken after 12 months of ibrutinib treatment. The receptor source for this set is a human donor with chronic lymphocytic leukemia.

V is TRBV4-3 and J is TRBJ2-3; TRBD2 matches at 7 bases. The CDR3 runs 14 residues. CDR1 and CDR2 (germline): LGHNA, YSLEER. Losses at the gene ends were 2 bases for V and 1 base for J; bases not matched to a gene: 0. The CDR3 protein is CASSQTSGTDTQYF. In DNA form, the CDR3 reads TGCGCCAGCAGCCAAACTAGCGGCACAGATACGCAGTATTTT.

The rearrangement uses TRBV11-1 and TRBJ2-3, with D perhaps TRBD2 (6 bases). Trimming cost V 0 bases and J 3 bases, with 10 bases left between them. From germline, CDR1 is SGHAT and CDR2 FQDESV (reference sequence). The CDR3 consists of 15 residues. As DNA, the CDR3 is TGTGCCAGCAGCTTAGCGGGAGGACATACAGATACGCAGTATTTT. As protein: CASSLAGGHTDTQYF.

The genes are TRBV4-3 and TRBJ2-7; no firm D call. The CDR3 runs 15 residues. Trimming stripped 0 bases from V and 1 base from J, with 10 bases between. The germline V gene encodes CDR1 LGHNA and CDR2 YSLEER. The CDR3 DNA reads TGCGCCAGCAGCCAAGAATGGGTTTCATCCTACGAGCAGTACTTC. Translating gives CASSQEWVSSYEQYF.

V is TRBV4-3 and J is TRBJ2-7; a weak D match, TRBD1 (5 bases). The V and J ends lost 3 bases and 0 bases respectively, with 9 bases between them. The V gene's germline CDR1 is LGHNA and CDR2 YSLEER. The length of the CDR3 is 14 residues. Written as DNA, the CDR3 is TGCGCCAGCAGCCATACGACAGCCTCCTACGAGCAGTACTTC. Protein: CASSHTTASYEQYF.

This clone was seen only once. The V gene is TRBV7-9, the J gene TRBJ2-2; 14 bases are shared with TRBD2. Germline CDR1 SEHNR, CDR2 FQNEAQ (reference sequence). V gave up 5 bases and J gave up 7 bases; unmatched junction bases: 9. This CDR3 region has 17 residues. The CDR3 DNA reads TGTGCCAGCAGCCCGCCGGGACTAGCGGGAGAAGTCGGGGAGCTGTTTTTT. Translating gives CASSPPGLAGEVGELFF.

This sequence joins TRBV5-8 and TRBJ1-5; D is perhaps TRBD1 (5 bases). Germline CDR1 and CDR2: SGHTS and YDEGEE. The CDR3 has 15 residues. V gave up 6 bases and J gave up 0 bases, with 13 bases separating them. CDR3 in amino acids: CASTPEGNSNQPQHF. The CDR3 bases are TGTGCCAGCACCCCGGAGGGGAATAGCAATCAGCCCCAGCATTTT.

The rearrangement links TRBV4-1 to TRBJ2-3; tentatively, D is TRBD2 (5 bases). CDR1 MGHRA and CDR2 YSYEKL come from the germline V gene. V lost 1 base and J 2 bases, leaving 13 bases between the germline ends. CDR3 length: 16 amino acids. The CDR3 spells CASSQALVNPTDTQYF. CDR3 DNA: TGCGCCAGCAGCCAAGCACTAGTCAACCCCACAGATACGCAGTATTTT.

This clone was picked up a small number of times. The genes are TRBV6-4 and TRBJ2-1; 9 bases are a match to TRBD1. There are 15 residues in the CDR3. With 6 bases clipped from V and 4 bases from J, the junction kept 7 bases outside the gene matches. The V gene's germline CDR1 is MRHNA and CDR2 SNTAGT. The CDR3 here is CASSEGQGGYNEQFF. In DNA, the CDR3 is TGTGCCAGCAGCGAGGGACAGGGAGGGTACAATGAGCAGTTCTTC.

V usage is TRBV2 and J usage is TRBJ2-3; 12 nucleotides agree with TRBD2. With V trimmed by 6 bases and J by 4 bases, 5 bases remained unmatched. The germline CDR1 and CDR2 sequences are SNHLY and FYNNEI. The length of the CDR3 is 15 residues. The CDR3 nucleotides read TGTGCCAGCAGGCAGACTAGCGGGAGCCCAGATACGCAGTATTTT. Residues: CASRQTSGSPDTQYF.

This rearrangement joins TRBV27 to TRBJ2-3; 7 positions agree with TRBD2. Germline V lookup: CDR1 MNHEY, CDR2 SMNVEV (reference sequence). V shed 6 bases and J 0 bases; nucleotides not matched to a gene: 12. The CDR3 runs to 17 residues. CDR3 DNA sequence: TGTGCCAGCAGAAAACGAGCGGGACCAACTAGCACAGATACGCAGTATTTT. Protein sequence: CASRKRAGPTSTDTQYF.

The chain joins TRBV7-7 to TRBJ2-2, with D unresolved. Germline CDR1 and CDR2: SSHAT and FNYEAQ (reference sequence). Trimming pared 7 bases from V and 0 bases from J, leaving 9 bases between. CDR3 length equals 14 residues. This chain's CDR3 is CASTYGSNTGELFF. The CDR3 DNA reads as TGTGCCAGCACCTACGGGTCGAACACCGGGGAGCTGTTTTTT.

DNA for the CDR3: TGTGCCAGCAGTTTCTCGGGACAGAATCAGCCCCAGCATTTT. It yields the protein CASSFSGQNQPQHF. The V gene is TRBV28, the J gene TRBJ1-5, with 7 bases matching TRBD1. V was clipped by 3 bases and J by 4 bases; unmatched bases: 3. Germline CDR1 and CDR2: MDHEN and SYDVKM. The CDR3 spans 14 residues.

CDR3 bases: TGTGCCAGCTCCCGAGGTAGGTCCTACAATGAGCAGTTCTTC. Amino acids: CASSRGRSYNEQFF. The V gene is TRBV18, the J gene TRBJ2-1; D is uncertain. V was pared by 6 bases and J by 1 base, with 10 bases between. Looked up from germline, CDR1 is KGHSH and CDR2 is LQKENI. The CDR3 has 14 amino acids.

The table lists this clone with a count of one. The chain is built from TRBV11-2 and TRBJ2-6; no reliable D call. In germline, CDR1 is SGHAT, CDR2 FQNNGV. V was pared by 0 bases and J by 0 bases, with 6 bases between. CDR3 length equals 16 residues. CDR3 amino acids: CASSLDSFSGANVLTF. The CDR3 DNA sequence: TGTGCCAGCAGCTTAGATAGTTTCTCTGGGGCCAACGTCCTGACTTTC.

This clone has more than one count but fewer than ten. The CDR3 region has the DNA TGTGCCAGCAGTGTGGGCGGCGGCGTGGGTGAGCAGTACTTC. Translating gives CASSVGGGVGEQYF. The chain is built from TRBV2 and TRBJ2-7; the D is unclear. Germline CDR1 is SNHLY and CDR2 is FYNNEI. V lost 4 bases to trimming and J lost 7 bases, with 17 bases between them. The CDR3 spans 14 residues. The variable domain in full, completed from reference TRBV2 and TRBJ2-7, reads EPEVTQTPSHQVTQMGQEVILRCVPISNHLYFYWYRQILGQKVEFLVSFYNNEISEKSEIFDDQFSVERPDGSNFTLKIRSTKLEDSAMYFCASSVGGGVGEQYFGPGTRLTVT.

The chain combines TRBV10-3 with TRBJ1-2; D is undetermined. This CDR3 has 15 residues. V shed 2 bases and J shed 5 bases, with 15 bases lying between them. Germline CDR1 is ENHRY and CDR2 is SYGVKD. The DNA for the CDR3 is TGTGCCATCAGTGAGATTATAGGGTCGTCATATGGCTACACCTTC. It codes for CAISEIIGSSYGYTF.

The rearrangement joins TRBV4-3 to TRBJ2-1; D is unclear. Germline V gene data show CDR1 as LGHNA and CDR2 as YSLEER. The CDR3 is 15 residues long. V was pared by 5 bases and J by 6 bases, with 17 bases between. CDR3 region: CASSLSAMGINEQFF. The CDR3 DNA reads TGCGCCAGCAGCTTGTCGGCTATGGGGATCAATGAGCAGTTCTTC.

V is TRBV5-1 and J is TRBJ2-3; a weak D match, TRBD2 (6 bases). The germline V gene has CDR1 SGHRS and CDR2 YFSETQ. Trimming took off 6 bases at V and 5 bases at J, with 19 bases between the two ends. The length of the CDR3 is 15 residues. CDR3 protein: CASTPGDSRGDTQYF. The CDR3 nucleotides are TGCGCCAGCACCCCCGGGGACTCACGGGGAGATACGCAGTATTTT.

J is TRBJ2-7 and V is TRBV14; D gene uncertain. The CDR3 spans 12 residues. With 5 bases removed from V and 5 bases from J, the gap between germline ends came to 10 bases. From germline, CDR1 is SGHDN and CDR2 FVKESK. CDR3 sequence reads: CASSVYYDEQYF. CDR3 in DNA: TGTGCCAGCAGCGTTTACTACGACGAGCAGTACTTC.

The table lists this clone with a count of one. This chain joins TRBV6-1 and TRBJ2-3; 13 positions match TRBD2. This CDR3 has 15 amino acids. CDR1 is MNHNS, CDR2 SASEGT, per germline. The V and J ends lost 6 bases and 6 bases, in that order; junction bases with no gene match: 6. CDR3 residues: CASRGLAGTGDTQYF. The CDR3 DNA reads as TGTGCCAGCAGGGGACTAGCGGGAACGGGGGATACGCAGTATTTT.